The present TCR beta chain was sequenced within a study of a mutant IDH1 vaccine in newly diagnosed glioma. Study information: The initiation of vaccination occurred 4-6 weeks after radiotherapy alone, or with temozolomide cycles.

In regard to this clone: Its antigen is unknown.

The protocol was immunoSEQ multiplex PCR, while the TCRdb copy is restricted to in-frame clones and leaves out a portion. Of roughly 36,000 clones in the sample, approximately 88% are singletons; the top ten hold less than 3%. Time point noted: week 23, last vaccination. Vaccination used 300 ug of mutant IDH1 20-mer peptide per dose, with topical imiquimod. Whole-study findings and limits: Pseudoprogression seemed unlinked to shifts in top peripheral T cell clonotypes.

This receptor was identified in a middle-aged man with glioma. The sequencing used PBMCs, collected from a glioma patient whose treatment included an IDH1 peptide vaccine.

CDR3: CAISPLQGSYNEQFF. The CDR3 DNA sequence: TGTGCCATCAGCCCATTACAGGGCTCCTACAATGAGCAGTTCTTC. The J gene is TRBJ2-1, the V gene TRBV10-3; D might be TRBD1 (6 bases). Germline V CDR1 and CDR2: ENHRY, SYGVKD. Trimming took 6 bases from V and 0 from J, leaving 12 bases between them. CDR3 size: 15 residues.